Presented here are 14 T cell receptor beta chains from one specimen sequenced in a study of blood T cell repertoires in COVID-19. Only in-frame clones appear in the TCRdb table, and some are missing; sequencing was by immunoSEQ multiplex PCR. The sample records 100,000 or so clones, about 85% being singletons. The sequenced material came from peripheral blood. All receptors derive from a human donor in a cohort sampled during active COVID-19.

The rearrangement joins TRBV18 to TRBJ1-3, with 8 bases fitting TRBD1. The germline V gene has CDR1 KGHSH and CDR2 LQKENI. This CDR3 has 15 residues. V shed 6 bases, J shed 4 bases, and the junction held 8 bases outside the gene matches. The CDR3 region is CASSPTGTGGNTIYF. The DNA for the CDR3 is TGTGCCAGCTCCCCAACCGGGACAGGAGGAAACACCATATATTTT.

This clone was seen a handful of times. The chain combines TRBV4-3 with TRBJ2-2; D is ambiguous. There are 15 residues in the CDR3. Trimming pared 3 bases from V and 2 bases from J, leaving 10 bases between. The V gene's germline CDR1 is LGHNA and CDR2 YSLEER. The CDR3 protein is CASSHRQVNTGELFF. As DNA, the CDR3 is TGCGCCAGCAGCCACCGTCAGGTCAACACCGGGGAGCTGTTTTTT.

This chain joins TRBV2 and TRBJ1-1; TRBD1 matches at 8 bases. V was pared by 6 bases and J by 0 bases, with 6 bases of the junction left unmatched. Germline V gene sequence: CDR1 SNHLY, CDR2 FYNNEI. The CDR3 has 15 residues. DNA for the CDR3: TGTGCCAGCAGCAAACAGGGGGTCCTGAACACTGAAGCTTTCTTT. Residues: CASSKQGVLNTEAFF. The whole variable domain, filled in from reference TRBV2 and TRBJ1-1, reads EPEVTQTPSHQVTQMGQEVILRCVPISNHLYFYWYRQILGQKVEFLVSFYNNEISEKSEIFDDQFSVERPDGSNFTLKIRSTKLEDSAMYFCASSKQGVLNTEAFFGQGTRLTVV.

V gene TRBV28 combines with J gene TRBJ2-7; the D gene is possibly TRBD2 (6 bases). The V end lost 2 bases, the J end lost 6 bases, and 14 bases lay between the germline ends. CDR3 length: 14 residues. Germline assignment: CDR1 MDHEN and CDR2 SYDVKM. The CDR3 sequence is CASSLPELAGEQYF. Here the CDR3 DNA reads TGTGCCAGCAGTTTACCGGAACTAGCAGGCGAGCAGTACTTC.

V usage is TRBV7-3 and J usage is TRBJ2-1; 12 bases line up with TRBD2. This CDR3 comprises 16 residues. Trimming removed 1 base from V and 4 bases from J; junction bases left unmatched: 2. From germline, CDR1 is SGHTA and CDR2 FQGTGA. The CDR3 is CASSLMTSGRYNEQFF. The CDR3 DNA reads TGTGCCAGCAGCTTAATGACTAGCGGGAGATACAATGAGCAGTTCTTC.

The chain uses TRBV19 and TRBJ2-2; 12 bases fit TRBD2. The germline gives CDR1 LNHDA, CDR2 SQIVND (reference sequence). There are 19 residues in the CDR3. J was trimmed by 1 base and V by 5 bases; bases with no gene match: 11. CDR3 DNA: TGTGCCAGTAGTGTCCCACCCGGACTAGCGGGGTGGAACACCGGGGAGCTGTTTTTT. This codes for CASSVPPGLAGWNTGELFF. The whole variable domain, filled in from reference TRBV19 and TRBJ2-2, reads DGGITQSPKYLFRKEGQNVTLSCEQNLNHDAMYWYRQDPGQGLRLIYYSQIVNDFQKGDIAEGYSVSREKKESFPLTVTSAQKNPTAFYLCASSVPPGLAGWNTGELFFGEGSRLTVL.

The chain links TRBV4-1 to TRBJ2-2; 9 nucleotides match TRBD2. This CDR3 contains 19 residues. The germline V gene encodes CDR1 MGHRA and CDR2 YSYEKL. Trimming at V came to 3 bases and at J to 3 bases, leaving 14 bases not matched to a gene. The CDR3 DNA reads as TGCGCCAGCAGCCAGGCCGGGACTAGCAGACTTATTGACACCGGGGAGCTGTTTTTT. As protein: CASSQAGTSRLIDTGELFF.

This clone has just one count. The chain joins TRBV2 to TRBJ2-2; 12 positions match TRBD1. Trimming removed 6 bases from V and 4 bases from J; junction bases left unmatched: 3. This CDR3 is 15 amino acids long. The V gene's germline CDR1 is SNHLY and CDR2 FYNNEI. The CDR3: CASRGQGAITGELFF. DNA of the CDR3: TGTGCCAGCAGGGGACAGGGGGCGATCACCGGGGAGCTGTTTTTT.

This clone has more than one count but fewer than ten. J is TRBJ1-1 and V is TRBV3-1 (or the pseudogene TRBV3-2); tentative D call: TRBD1 (6 bases). Trimming took off 5 bases at V and 7 bases at J, with 14 bases between the two ends. Germline V gene data show CDR1 as LGHDT and CDR2 as YNNKEL (reference sequence). The CDR3 spans 13 residues. The CDR3 DNA follows: TGTGCCAGCAGCATTAGGACAGAGGGTGAAGCTTTCTTT. It encodes CASSIRTEGEAFF.

V is TRBV18 and J is TRBJ2-1, with D maybe TRBD2 (6 bases). CDR3 length equals 15 residues. The V end was cut by 1 base, the J end by 6 bases, with 13 bases between. CDR1 and CDR2 (germline): KGHSH, LQKENI. In DNA form, the CDR3 reads TGTGCCAGCTCACCACTTTGGGGAGGCTTCAATGAGCAGTTCTTC. It specifies CASSPLWGGFNEQFF.

The chain links TRBV7-9 to TRBJ2-1, with D perhaps TRBD2 (5 bases). The CDR3 has 14 residues. Germline V CDR1 and CDR2: SEHNR, FQNEAQ (reference sequence). Trimming left V 7 bases short and J 10 bases short, with 20 bases between. The CDR3: CASTSAEASSEQFF. The DNA of the CDR3 is TGTGCCAGCACTTCGGCCGAGGCTAGCTCCGAGCAGTTCTTC.

This clone was recorded only once. J is TRBJ2-7 and V is TRBV28; TRBD2 matches at 11 bases. The length of the CDR3 is 15 residues. Germline lookup yields CDR1 MDHEN and CDR2 SYDVKM. V gave up 3 bases and J gave up 0 bases; unmatched junction bases: 1. In DNA, the CDR3 is TGTGCCAGCAGTTTGACTAGCGGGATCTCCTACGAGCAGTACTTC. Translation: CASSLTSGISYEQYF. Supplemented by reference TRBV28 and TRBJ2-7, the full variable domain reads DVKVTQSSRYLVKRTGEKVFLECVQDMDHENMFWYRQDPGLGLRLIYFSYDVKMKEKGDIPEGYSVSREKKERFSLILESASTNQTSMYLCASSLTSGISYEQYFGPGTRLTVT.

This rearrangement joins TRBV9 to TRBJ2-1; 7 positions match TRBD1. V shed 0 bases, J shed 6 bases, and the junction held 3 bases outside the gene matches. CDR3 length: 14 amino acids. The germline CDR1 and CDR2 sequences are SGDLS and YYNGEE. CDR3 residues: CASSVAGQLNEQFF. CDR3 nucleotides: TGTGCCAGCAGCGTAGCGGGACAGCTCAATGAGCAGTTCTTC.

The V and J genes are TRBV7-2 and TRBJ2-5; D gene uncertain. Germline loops: CDR1 SGHTA, CDR2 FQGNSA. The CDR3 consists of 14 residues. With 2 bases removed from V and 5 bases from J, the gap between germline ends came to 12 bases. The chain's CDR3 is CASSLLPDGETQYF. CDR3 DNA sequence: TGTGCCAGCAGCTTATTACCAGACGGGGAGACCCAGTACTTC.